The 2 T cell receptor beta chains below all came from one sample that was sequenced in a study of beta chain features in type 1 diabetes. Every bit of the isolated RNA underwent reverse transcription, so sequencing read expressed TCRB transcripts. Sequencing used immunoSEQ multiplex PCR; TCRdb keeps in-frame clones, though not all of them. The data contain some 150,000 clones, about a tenth of them singletons. Sequencing used central memory CD4+ T cells from blood. The receptors were gathered from a woman between 40 and 55 years old in good health.

The chain has TRBV9 and TRBJ2-5, with D possibly TRBD2 on 7 matching bases. The CDR3 loop spans 14 amino acids. Germline CDR1 SGDLS, CDR2 YYNGEE. The V gene lost 0 bases and the J gene lost 5 bases, with 11 bases spanning the gap. The CDR3 DNA is TGTGCCAGCAGCGTAGCCGGGGGGCTGGAGACCCAGTACTTC. Translated: CASSVAGGLETQYF.

This clone was seen a handful of times. This rearrangement joins TRBV10-3 to TRBJ1-1; D perhaps matches TRBD1 (5 bases). The CDR3 is 14 amino acids. V was pared by 6 bases and J by 1 base, with 12 bases between. Germline CDR1 and CDR2: ENHRY and SYGVKD. CDR3 sequence (DNA): TGTGCCATCAGCCCACTACAGGAGAACACTGAAGCTTTCTTT. Translating gives CAISPLQENTEAFF.